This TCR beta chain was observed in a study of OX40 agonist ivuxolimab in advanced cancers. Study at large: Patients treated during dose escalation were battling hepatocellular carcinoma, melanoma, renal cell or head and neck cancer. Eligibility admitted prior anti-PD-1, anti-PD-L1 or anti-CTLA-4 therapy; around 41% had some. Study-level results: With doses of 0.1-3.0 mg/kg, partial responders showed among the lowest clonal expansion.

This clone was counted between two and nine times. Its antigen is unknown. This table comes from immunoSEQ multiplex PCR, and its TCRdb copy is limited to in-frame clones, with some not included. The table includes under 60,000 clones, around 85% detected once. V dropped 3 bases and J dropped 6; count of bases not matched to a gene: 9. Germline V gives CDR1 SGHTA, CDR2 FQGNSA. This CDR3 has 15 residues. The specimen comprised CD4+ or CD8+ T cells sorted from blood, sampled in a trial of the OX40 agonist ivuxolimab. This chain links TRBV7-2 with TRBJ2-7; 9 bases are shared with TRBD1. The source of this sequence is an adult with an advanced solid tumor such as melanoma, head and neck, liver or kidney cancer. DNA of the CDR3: TGTGCCAGCAGCTTTGAGACAGGGGGAACGTTCGAGCAGTACTTC. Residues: CASSFETGGTFEQYF.